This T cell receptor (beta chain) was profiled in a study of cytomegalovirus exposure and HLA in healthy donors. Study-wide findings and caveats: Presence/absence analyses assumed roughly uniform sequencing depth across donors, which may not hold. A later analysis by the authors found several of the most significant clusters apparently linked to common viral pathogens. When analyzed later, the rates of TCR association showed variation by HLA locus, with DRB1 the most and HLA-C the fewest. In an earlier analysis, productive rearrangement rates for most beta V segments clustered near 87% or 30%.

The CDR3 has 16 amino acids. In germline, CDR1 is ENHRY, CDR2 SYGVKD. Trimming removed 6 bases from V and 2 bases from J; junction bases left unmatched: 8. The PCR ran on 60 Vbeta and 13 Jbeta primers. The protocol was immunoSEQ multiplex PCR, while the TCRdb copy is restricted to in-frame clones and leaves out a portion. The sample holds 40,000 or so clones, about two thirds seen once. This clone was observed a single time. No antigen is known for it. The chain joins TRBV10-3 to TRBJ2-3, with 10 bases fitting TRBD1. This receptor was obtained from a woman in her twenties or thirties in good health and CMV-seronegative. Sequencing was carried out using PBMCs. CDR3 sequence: CAISDAGTGDTDTQYF. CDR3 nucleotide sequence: TGTGCCATCAGCGACGCCGGGACAGGGGACACAGATACGCAGTATTTT.